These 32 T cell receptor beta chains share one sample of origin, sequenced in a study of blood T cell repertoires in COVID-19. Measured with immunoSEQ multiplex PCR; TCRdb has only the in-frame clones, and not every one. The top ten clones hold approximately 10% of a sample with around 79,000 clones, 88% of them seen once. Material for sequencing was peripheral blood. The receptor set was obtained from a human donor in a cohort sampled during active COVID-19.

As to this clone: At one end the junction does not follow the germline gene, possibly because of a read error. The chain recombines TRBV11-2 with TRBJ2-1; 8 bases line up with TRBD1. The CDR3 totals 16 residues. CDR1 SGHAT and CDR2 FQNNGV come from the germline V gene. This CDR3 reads CAGSLVSGQVYNEQFF. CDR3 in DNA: TGTGCCGGCAGCTTAGTGTCGGGACAGGTCTACAATGAGCAGTTCTTC.

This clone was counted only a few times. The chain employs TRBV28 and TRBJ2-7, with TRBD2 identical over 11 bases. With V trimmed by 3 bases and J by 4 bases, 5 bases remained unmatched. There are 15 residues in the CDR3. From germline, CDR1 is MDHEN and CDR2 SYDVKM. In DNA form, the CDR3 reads TGTGCCAGCAGTTTCCATCGGACTAGCGGGTACGAGCAGTACTTC. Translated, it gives CASSFHRTSGYEQYF.

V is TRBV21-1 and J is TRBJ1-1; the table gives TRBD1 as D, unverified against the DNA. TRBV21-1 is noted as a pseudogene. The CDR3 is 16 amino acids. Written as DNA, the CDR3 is TGTGCCAGCAGCAAGTTGGATTGGGACAGGGGGTATTTGGCTTTCTTT. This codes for CASSKLDWDRGYLAFF.

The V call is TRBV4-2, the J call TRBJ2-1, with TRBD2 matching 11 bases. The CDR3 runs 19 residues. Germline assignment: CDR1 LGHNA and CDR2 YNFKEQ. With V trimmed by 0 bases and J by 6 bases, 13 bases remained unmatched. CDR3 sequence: CASSQDPPVRLAGGNEQFF. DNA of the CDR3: TGTGCCAGCAGCCAAGATCCCCCCGTTCGCCTAGCGGGAGGCAATGAGCAGTTCTTC.

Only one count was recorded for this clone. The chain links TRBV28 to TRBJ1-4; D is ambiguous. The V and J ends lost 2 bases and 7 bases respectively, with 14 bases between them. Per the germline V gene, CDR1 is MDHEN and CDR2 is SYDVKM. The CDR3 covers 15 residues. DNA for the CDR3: TGTGCCAGCAGTTTAGATGGAGCTTACGGTGAAAAACTGTTTTTT. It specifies CASSLDGAYGEKLFF. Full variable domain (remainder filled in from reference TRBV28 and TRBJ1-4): DVKVTQSSRYLVKRTGEKVFLECVQDMDHENMFWYRQDPGLGLRLIYFSYDVKMKEKGDIPEGYSVSREKKERFSLILESASTNQTSMYLCASSLDGAYGEKLFFGSGTQLSVL.

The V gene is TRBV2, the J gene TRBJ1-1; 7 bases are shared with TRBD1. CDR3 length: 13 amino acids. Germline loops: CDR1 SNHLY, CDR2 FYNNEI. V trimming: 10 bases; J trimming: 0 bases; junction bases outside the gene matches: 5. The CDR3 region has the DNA TGTGCCACCGCAGGGGGGTTGAACACTGAAGCTTTCTTT. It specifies CATAGGLNTEAFF. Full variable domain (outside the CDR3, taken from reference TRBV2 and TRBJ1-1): EPEVTQTPSHQVTQMGQEVILRCVPISNHLYFYWYRQILGQKVEFLVSFYNNEISEKSEIFDDQFSVERPDGSNFTLKIRSTKLEDSAMYFCATAGGLNTEAFFGQGTRLTVV.

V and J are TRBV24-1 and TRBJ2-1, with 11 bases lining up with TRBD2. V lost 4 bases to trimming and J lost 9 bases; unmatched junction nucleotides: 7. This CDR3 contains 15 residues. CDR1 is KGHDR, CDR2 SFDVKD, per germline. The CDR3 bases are TGTGCCACCAGTGACCCTAGCGGGAGGCTTGTTGAGCAGTTCTTC. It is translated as CATSDPSGRLVEQFF.

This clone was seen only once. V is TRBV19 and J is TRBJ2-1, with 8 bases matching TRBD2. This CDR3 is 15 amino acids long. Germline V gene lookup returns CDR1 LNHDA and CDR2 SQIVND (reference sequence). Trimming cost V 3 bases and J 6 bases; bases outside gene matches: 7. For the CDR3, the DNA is TGTGCCAGTAGTATTTCGACTAGCGAAGGCAATGAGCAGTTCTTC. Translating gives CASSISTSEGNEQFF.

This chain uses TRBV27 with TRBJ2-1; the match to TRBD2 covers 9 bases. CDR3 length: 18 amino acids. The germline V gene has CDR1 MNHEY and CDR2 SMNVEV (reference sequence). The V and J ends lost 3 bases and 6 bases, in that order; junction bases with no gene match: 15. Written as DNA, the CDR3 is TGTGCCAGCAGTTTGGAGGGTGTGTGGGGGACTAGCTTCAATGAGCAGTTCTTC. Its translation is CASSLEGVWGTSFNEQFF.

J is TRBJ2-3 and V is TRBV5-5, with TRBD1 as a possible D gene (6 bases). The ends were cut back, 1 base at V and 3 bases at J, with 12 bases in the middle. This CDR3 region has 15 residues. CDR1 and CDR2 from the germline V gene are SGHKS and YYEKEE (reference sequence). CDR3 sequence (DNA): TGTGCCAGCAGCTTGTACTCGCAGGGGACAGATACGCAGTATTTT. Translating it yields CASSLYSQGTDTQYF.

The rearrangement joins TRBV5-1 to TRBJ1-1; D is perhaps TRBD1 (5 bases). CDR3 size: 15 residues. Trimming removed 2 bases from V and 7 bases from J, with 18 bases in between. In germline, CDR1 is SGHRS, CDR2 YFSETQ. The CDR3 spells CASSFIGHGGVEAFF. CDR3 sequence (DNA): TGCGCCAGCAGCTTCATAGGACACGGTGGAGTTGAAGCTTTCTTT.

As DNA, the CDR3 is TGCGCCAGCAGCACCTCGTACGGGACTGTATACTATGGCTACACCTTC. This codes for CASSTSYGTVYYGYTF. This chain joins TRBV5-1 and TRBJ1-2; TRBD1 might be the D (5 bases). Trimming pared 4 bases from V and 3 bases from J, leaving 19 bases between. Germline V gene data show CDR1 as SGHRS and CDR2 as YFSETQ. This CDR3 has 16 residues.

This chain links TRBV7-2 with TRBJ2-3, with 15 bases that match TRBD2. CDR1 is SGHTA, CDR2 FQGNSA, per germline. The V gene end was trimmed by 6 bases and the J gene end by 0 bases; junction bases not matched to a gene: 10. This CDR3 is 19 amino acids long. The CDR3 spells CASSYPVGTSGGSTDTQYF. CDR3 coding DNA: TGTGCCAGCAGTTACCCGGTCGGGACTAGCGGGGGGAGCACAGATACGCAGTATTTT.

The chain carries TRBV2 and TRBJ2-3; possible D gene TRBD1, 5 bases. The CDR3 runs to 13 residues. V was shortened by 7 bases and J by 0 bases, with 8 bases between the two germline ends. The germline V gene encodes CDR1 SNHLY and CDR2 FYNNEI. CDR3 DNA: TGTGCCAGCAAAGGGGATAGCACAGATACGCAGTATTTT. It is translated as CASKGDSTDTQYF.

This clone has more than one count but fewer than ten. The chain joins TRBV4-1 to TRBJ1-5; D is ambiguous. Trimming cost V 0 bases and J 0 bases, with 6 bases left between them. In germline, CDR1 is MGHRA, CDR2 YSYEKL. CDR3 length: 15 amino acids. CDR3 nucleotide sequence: TGCGCCAGCAGCCAAGATGGCAATAGCAATCAGCCCCAGCATTTT. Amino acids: CASSQDGNSNQPQHF.

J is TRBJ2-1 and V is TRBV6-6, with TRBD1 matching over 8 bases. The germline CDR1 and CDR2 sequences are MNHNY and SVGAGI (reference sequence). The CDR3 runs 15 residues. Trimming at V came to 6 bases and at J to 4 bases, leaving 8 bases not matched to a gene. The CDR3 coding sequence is TGTGCCAGCAGACCATCGGGACAGGAATACAATGAGCAGTTCTTC. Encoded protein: CASRPSGQEYNEQFF.

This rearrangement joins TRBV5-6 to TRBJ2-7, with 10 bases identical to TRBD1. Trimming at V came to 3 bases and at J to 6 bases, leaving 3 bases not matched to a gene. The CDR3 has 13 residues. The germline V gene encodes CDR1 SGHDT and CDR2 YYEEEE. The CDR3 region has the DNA TGTGCCAGCAGCTCGGGACAGGGGTTCGAGCAGTACTTC. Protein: CASSSGQGFEQYF.

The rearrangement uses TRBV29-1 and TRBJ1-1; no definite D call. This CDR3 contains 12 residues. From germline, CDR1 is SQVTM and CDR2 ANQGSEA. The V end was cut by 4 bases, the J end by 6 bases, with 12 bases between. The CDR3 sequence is CSVAGNRAEAFF. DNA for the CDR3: TGCAGCGTTGCGGGAAATAGGGCTGAAGCTTTCTTT.

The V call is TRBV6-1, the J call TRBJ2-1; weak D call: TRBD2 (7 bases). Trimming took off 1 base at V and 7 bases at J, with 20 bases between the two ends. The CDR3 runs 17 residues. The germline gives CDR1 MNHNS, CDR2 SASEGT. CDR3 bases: TGTGCCAGCAGTGAAGAGGGGGGGGCGAGCCGGAGGAATGAGCAGTTCTTC. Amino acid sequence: CASSEEGGASRRNEQFF.

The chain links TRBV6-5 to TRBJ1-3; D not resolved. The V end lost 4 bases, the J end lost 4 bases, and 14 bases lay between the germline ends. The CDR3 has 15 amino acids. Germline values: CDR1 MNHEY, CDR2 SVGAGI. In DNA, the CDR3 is TGTGCCAGCAGTTCCCCTGGGCCTGGGGGAAACACCATATATTTT. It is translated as CASSSPGPGGNTIYF.

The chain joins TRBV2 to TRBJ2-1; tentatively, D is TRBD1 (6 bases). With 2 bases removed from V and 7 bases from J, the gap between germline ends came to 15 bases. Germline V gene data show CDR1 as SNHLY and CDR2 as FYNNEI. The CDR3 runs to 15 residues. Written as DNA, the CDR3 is TGTGCCAGCAGTGAACCGCTACTCAGGGGAAATGAGCAGTTCTTC. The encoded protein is CASSEPLLRGNEQFF.

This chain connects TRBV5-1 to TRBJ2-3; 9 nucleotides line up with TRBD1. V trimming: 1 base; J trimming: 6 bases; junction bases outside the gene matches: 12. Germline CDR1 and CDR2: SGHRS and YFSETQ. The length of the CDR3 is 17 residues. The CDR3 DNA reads TGCGCCAGCAGCTTGTTACCCCGGGACAGGGCCTCGGATACGCAGTATTTT. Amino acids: CASSLLPRDRASDTQYF.

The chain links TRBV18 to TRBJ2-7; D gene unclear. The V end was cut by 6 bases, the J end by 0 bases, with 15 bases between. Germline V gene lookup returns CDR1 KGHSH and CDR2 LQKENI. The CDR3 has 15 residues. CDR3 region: CASSPLRDNSYEQYF. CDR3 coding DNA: TGTGCCAGCTCCCCCCTCCGAGACAACTCCTACGAGCAGTACTTC.

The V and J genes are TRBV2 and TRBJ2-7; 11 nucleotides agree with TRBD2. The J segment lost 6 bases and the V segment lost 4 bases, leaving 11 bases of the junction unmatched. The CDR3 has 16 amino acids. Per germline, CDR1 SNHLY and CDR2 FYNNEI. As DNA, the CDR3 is TGTGCCAGCAGTGTTGCTAGCGGGGGGTCTCACGGCGAGCAGTACTTC. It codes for CASSVASGGSHGEQYF.

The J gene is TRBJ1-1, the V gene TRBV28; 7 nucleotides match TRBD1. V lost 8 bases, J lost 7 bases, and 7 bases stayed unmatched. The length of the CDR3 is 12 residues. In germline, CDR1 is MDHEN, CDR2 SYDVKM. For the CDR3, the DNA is TGTGCCAGCTCAACCCGGACAGGTGAAGCTTTCTTT. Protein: CASSTRTGEAFF.

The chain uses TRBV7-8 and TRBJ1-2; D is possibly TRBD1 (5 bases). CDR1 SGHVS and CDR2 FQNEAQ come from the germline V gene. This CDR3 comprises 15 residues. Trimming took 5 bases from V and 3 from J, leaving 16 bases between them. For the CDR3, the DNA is TGTGCCAGCAGCCCGCCTTTAGGGGTTGACTATGGCTACACCTTC. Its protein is CASSPPLGVDYGYTF. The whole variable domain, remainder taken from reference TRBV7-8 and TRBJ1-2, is GAGVSQSPRYKVAKRGQDVALRCDPISGHVSLFWYQQALGQGPEFLTYFQNEAQLDKSGLPSDRFFAERPEGSVSTLKIQRTQQEDSAVYLCASSPPLGVDYGYTFGSGTRLTVV.

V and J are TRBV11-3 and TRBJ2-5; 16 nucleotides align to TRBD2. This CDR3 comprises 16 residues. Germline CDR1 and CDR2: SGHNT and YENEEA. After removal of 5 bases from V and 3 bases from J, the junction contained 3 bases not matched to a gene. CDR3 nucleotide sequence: TGTGCCAGCAGCCGCGGGACTAGCGGGGGGGAAGAGACCCAGTACTTC. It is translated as CASSRGTSGGEETQYF.

CDR3 sequence: CATSRDRLNYTF. DNA for the CDR3: TGTGCCACCAGCAGGGACAGGCTGAACTACACCTTC. The chain is built from TRBV15 and TRBJ1-2, with 7 bases matching TRBD1. J lost 10 bases, V lost 3 bases, and 5 bases had no gene match. Germline loops: CDR1 LNHNV, CDR2 YYDKDF (reference sequence). The CDR3 loop spans 12 amino acids.

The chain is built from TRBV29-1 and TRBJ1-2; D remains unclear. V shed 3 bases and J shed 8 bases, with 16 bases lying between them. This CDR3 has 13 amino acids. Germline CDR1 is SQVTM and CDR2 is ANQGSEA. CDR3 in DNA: TGCAGCGTTGAGGTAGTAGGGAGAGGCGGCTACACCTTC. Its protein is CSVEVVGRGGYTF.

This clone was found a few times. This chain's CDR3 is CASSWDRQHNSPLHF. CDR3 nucleotide sequence: TGTGCCAGCAGCTGGGATCGACAGCATAATTCACCCCTCCACTTT. The V call is TRBV7-8, the J call TRBJ1-6; possible D gene TRBD1, 5 bases. This CDR3 comprises 15 residues. Germline V gene lookup returns CDR1 SGHVS and CDR2 FQNEAQ. V was shortened by 4 bases and J by 5 bases, with 12 bases between the two germline ends.

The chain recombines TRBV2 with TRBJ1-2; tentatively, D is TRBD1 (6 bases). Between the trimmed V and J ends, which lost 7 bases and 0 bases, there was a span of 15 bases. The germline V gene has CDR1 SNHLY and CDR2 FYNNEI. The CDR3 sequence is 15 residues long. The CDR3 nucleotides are TGTGCCAGCATTAAGACAGGAGAGACTAACTATGGCTACACCTTC. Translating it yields CASIKTGETNYGYTF.

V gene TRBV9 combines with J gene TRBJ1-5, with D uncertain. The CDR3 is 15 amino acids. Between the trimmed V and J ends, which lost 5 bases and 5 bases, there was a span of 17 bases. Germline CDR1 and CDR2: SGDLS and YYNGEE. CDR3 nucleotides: TGTGCCAGCAGTCTTGACTCTAACGTGTATCAGCCCCAGCATTTT. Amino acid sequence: CASSLDSNVYQPQHF.